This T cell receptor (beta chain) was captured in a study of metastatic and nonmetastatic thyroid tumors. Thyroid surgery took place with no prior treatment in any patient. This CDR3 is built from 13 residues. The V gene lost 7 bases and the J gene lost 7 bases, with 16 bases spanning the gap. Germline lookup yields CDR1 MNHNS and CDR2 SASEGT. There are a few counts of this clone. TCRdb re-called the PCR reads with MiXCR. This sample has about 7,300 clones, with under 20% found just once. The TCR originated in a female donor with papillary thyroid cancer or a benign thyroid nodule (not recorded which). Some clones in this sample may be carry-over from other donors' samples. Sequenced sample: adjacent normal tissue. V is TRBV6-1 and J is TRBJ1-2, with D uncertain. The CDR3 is CASTDGVPLGYTF. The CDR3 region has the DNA TGTGCCAGCACCGATGGAGTGCCTCTTGGCTACACCTTC.